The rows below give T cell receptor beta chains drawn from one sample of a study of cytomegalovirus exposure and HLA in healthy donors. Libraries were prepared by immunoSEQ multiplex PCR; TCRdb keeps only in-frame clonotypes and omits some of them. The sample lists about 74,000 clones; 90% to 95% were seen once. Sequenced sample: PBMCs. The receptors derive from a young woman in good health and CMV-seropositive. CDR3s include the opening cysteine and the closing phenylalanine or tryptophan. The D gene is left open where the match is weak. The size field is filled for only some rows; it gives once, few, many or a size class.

TGTGCCAGCAGCACCCTAGCGGGGCTCACAGATACGCAGTATTTT CASSTLAGLTDTQYF TRBV9 TRBD2 TRBJ2-3 15 NA
TGTGCCAGCAGCCTAGACAGTAACTATGGCTACACCTTC CASSLDSNYGYTF TRBV11-2 NA TRBJ1-2 13 NA
TGTGCCAGCAGCTCACCGGGACAGGGTGTCCCACCCCTCCACTTT CASSSPGQGVPPLHF TRBV11-3 TRBD1 TRBJ1-6 15 NA
TGTGCCTGGAGTGTACTGGCGGGGGGCACAGATACGCAGTATTTT CAWSVLAGGTDTQYF TRBV30 TRBD2 TRBJ2-3 15 NA
TGTGCCAGCACCTCAGTTAAGGGAGTTAGTTACGAGCAGTACTTC CASTSVKGVSYEQYF TRBV7-2 NA TRBJ2-7 15 NA
TGTGCCAGCAGCTTTCAGGGGGGCCACGAGCAGTACTTC CASSFQGGHEQYF TRBV7-8 NA TRBJ2-7 13 few
TGTGCCAGCAGTTACACCGCGAACACCGGGGAGCTGTTTTTT CASSYTANTGELFF TRBV11-3 NA TRBJ2-2 14 NA
TGTGCCAGCAGCGCCAGAGGTCTAGCGGGGGGGCCCAAAGATACGCAGTATTTT CASSARGLAGGPKDTQYF TRBV11-2 TRBD2 TRBJ2-3 18 NA
TGTGCCAGCAGCAAAGTCGGGGTCTATGGCTACACCTTC CASSKVGVYGYTF TRBV21-1 NA TRBJ1-2 13 once
TGTGCCAGCAGTTCCTCCCAGGGGGGAGGTCAGCCCCAGCATTTT CASSSSQGGGQPQHF TRBV6-5 TRBD1 TRBJ1-5 15 NA
TGTGCCAGCAGCAAAGACACACAAGAGACCCAGTACTTC CASSKDTQETQYF TRBV7-8 NA TRBJ2-5 13 NA
TGTGCCAGCAGGGCCAGGACTAGCACAGATACGCAGTATTTT CASRARTSTDTQYF TRBV27 NA TRBJ2-3 14 NA
TGTGCCAGCGTAAACGGGCTAGCGGGAGTTATTGACGAGCAGTACTTC CASVNGLAGVIDEQYF TRBV27 TRBD2 TRBJ2-7 16 NA
TGCGCCATCCGGGACAGCATCATGAACACTGAAGCTTTCTTT CAIRDSIMNTEAFF TRBV4-3 TRBD1 TRBJ1-1 14 NA
TGTGCCAGCAGCTTAGCAAGACAGGGGGCCTACAATGAGCAGTTCTTC CASSLARQGAYNEQFF TRBV7-9 TRBD1 TRBJ2-1 16 NA
TGTGCCAGCAGTGAGGTTGCGGGCTATGGCTACACCTTC CASSEVAGYGYTF TRBV2 NA TRBJ1-2 13 NA
TGTGCCAGCAGCTTAACACTAGCGGGGGGGTACTACGAGCAGTACTTC CASSLTLAGGYYEQYF TRBV7-6 TRBD2 TRBJ2-7 16 NA
TGTGCCAGCAGCTTGAGATCCTATAATTCACCCCTCCACTTT CASSLRSYNSPLHF TRBV11-2 NA TRBJ1-6 14 NA
TGTGCCAGCAGCTTGGGGGCGGGTAGGTCCTACGAGCAGTACTTC CASSLGAGRSYEQYF TRBV5-6 NA TRBJ2-7 15 NA
TGTGCCAGCAGCCGCAACCTAGCCTTCACAGATACGCAGTATTTT CASSRNLAFTDTQYF TRBV5-6 NA TRBJ2-3 15 once
TGTGCCAGTAGTATGGCCGGGGATCGGCCCCAGCATTTT CASSMAGDRPQHF TRBV19 NA TRBJ1-5 13 NA
TGCGCCAGCAGCAGGGGGAACACTGAAGCTTTCTTT CASSRGNTEAFF TRBV10-1 NA TRBJ1-1 12 NA
TGTGCCAGTAGTATTGACCCCCGGGCGGGAACAGATACGCAGTATTTT CASSIDPRAGTDTQYF TRBV19 NA TRBJ2-3 16 NA
TGTGCCAGCAGCGAACCCGGGACACCGGTTACCTACACCTTC CASSEPGTPVTYTF TRBV11-2 NA TRBJ1-2 14 NA
TGTGCCAGCAGTCCGGGGACTAGCGGGGATTCACAGTTCTTC CASSPGTSGDSQFF TRBV2 TRBD2 TRBJ2-1 14 NA
TGTGCCAGCAGTCCACGAATAACGGGACAGGGGACTGAAGCTTTCTTT CASSPRITGQGTEAFF TRBV28 TRBD1 TRBJ1-1 16 NA
TGTGCCAGCGGGCCCAATGAGCAGTTCTTC CASGPNEQFF TRBV27 NA TRBJ2-1 10 NA
TGCGCCGGCCCAGGGTATACTCCTATCTCGGGCACTGAAGCTTTCTTT CAGPGYTPISGTEAFF TRBV10-1 NA TRBJ1-1 16 NA